This TCR beta chain emerged from a study of cytomegalovirus exposure and HLA in healthy donors. Study-level points and caveats: HLA restriction was apparent for most CMV-associated TCR beta chains in a later analysis. V- and J-gene trimming of TCR beta was linked (in a later analysis) to a missense DCLRE1C variant.

The germline gives CDR1 SGHTA, CDR2 FQGNSA. The CDR3 spans 14 residues. With 0 bases clipped from V and 10 bases from J, the junction kept 7 bases outside the gene matches. PCR involved 60 Vbeta and 13 Jbeta primers. The table came from immunoSEQ multiplex PCR; TCRdb's copy has only in-frame clones and leaves some out. The table records approximately 75,000 clones, approximately 70% of them present only once. The sample holds a few counts of this clone. The antigen is not known. The clonotype comes from a man aged 35 to 55 in good health and CMV-seropositive. Material for sequencing was PBMCs. This chain joins TRBV7-2 and TRBJ1-1; 8 positions match TRBD1. CDR3 region: CASSLALGQGSAFF. As DNA, the CDR3 is TGTGCCAGCAGCTTAGCGCTTGGACAGGGCTCAGCTTTCTTT.